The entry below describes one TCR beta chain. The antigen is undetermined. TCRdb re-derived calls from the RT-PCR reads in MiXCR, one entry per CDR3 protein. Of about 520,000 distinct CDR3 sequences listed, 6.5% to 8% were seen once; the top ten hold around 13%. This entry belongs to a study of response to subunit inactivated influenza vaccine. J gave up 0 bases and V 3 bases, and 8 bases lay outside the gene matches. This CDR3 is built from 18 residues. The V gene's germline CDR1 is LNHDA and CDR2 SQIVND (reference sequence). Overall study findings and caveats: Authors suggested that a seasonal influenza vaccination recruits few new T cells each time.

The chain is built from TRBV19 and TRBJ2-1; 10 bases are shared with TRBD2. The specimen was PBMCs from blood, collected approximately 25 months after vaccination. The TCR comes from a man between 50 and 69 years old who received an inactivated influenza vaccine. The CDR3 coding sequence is TGTGCCAGTAGTATTAGGCTAGCGGGGGCTATCTCCTACAATGAGCAGTTCTTC. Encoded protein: CASSIRLAGAISYNEQFF.